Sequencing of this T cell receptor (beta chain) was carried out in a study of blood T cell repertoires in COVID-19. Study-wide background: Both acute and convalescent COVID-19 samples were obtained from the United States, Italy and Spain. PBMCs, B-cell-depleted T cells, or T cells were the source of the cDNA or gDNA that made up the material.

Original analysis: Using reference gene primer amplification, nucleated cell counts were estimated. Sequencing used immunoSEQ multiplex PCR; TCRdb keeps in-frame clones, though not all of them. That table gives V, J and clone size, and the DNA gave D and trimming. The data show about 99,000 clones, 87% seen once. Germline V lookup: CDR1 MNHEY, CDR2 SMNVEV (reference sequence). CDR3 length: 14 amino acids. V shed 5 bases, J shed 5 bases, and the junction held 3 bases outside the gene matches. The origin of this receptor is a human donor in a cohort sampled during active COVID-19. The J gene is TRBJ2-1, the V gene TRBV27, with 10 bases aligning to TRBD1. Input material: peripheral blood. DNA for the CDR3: TGTGCCAGCAGTCTGGGACAGGGGCACAATGAGCAGTTCTTC. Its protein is CASSLGQGHNEQFF.